These 19 T cell receptor beta chains were all obtained from the same sample, sequenced in a study of blood T cell repertoires in COVID-19. Data came from immunoSEQ multiplex PCR; TCRdb stores just in-frame clones and leaves some out. Here the sample spans 46,000 or so clones, less than 90% being singletons. The sample comprised peripheral blood. The receptors originated from a human donor in a cohort sampled during active COVID-19.

The chain recombines TRBV28 with TRBJ1-4, with 9 bases matching TRBD1. There are 18 residues in the CDR3. In germline, CDR1 is MDHEN, CDR2 SYDVKM. Trimming took 5 bases from V and 6 from J; bases not matched to a gene: 16. Here the CDR3 reads CASSTPYIGQGSYEKLFF. The CDR3 coding sequence is TGTGCCAGCAGTACCCCTTATATAGGACAGGGGTCTTATGAAAAACTGTTTTTT. Full variable domain (rest looked up from reference TRBV28 and TRBJ1-4): DVKVTQSSRYLVKRTGEKVFLECVQDMDHENMFWYRQDPGLGLRLIYFSYDVKMKEKGDIPEGYSVSREKKERFSLILESASTNQTSMYLCASSTPYIGQGSYEKLFFGSGTQLSVL.

The rearrangement uses TRBV30 and TRBJ2-5; tentative D call: TRBD2 (6 bases). Germline V lookup: CDR1 GTSNPN, CDR2 SVGIG (reference sequence). The CDR3 is made up of 15 amino acids. Trimming stripped 0 bases from V and 3 bases from J, with 14 bases between. The CDR3 DNA reads as TGTGCCTGGAGTGTACCGGGGAGGCAAGAAGAGACCCAGTACTTC. Protein product: CAWSVPGRQEETQYF. The full variable domain, completed using reference TRBV30 and TRBJ2-5, is SQTIHQWPATLVQPVGSPLSLECTVEGTSNPNLYWYRQAAGRGLQLLFYSVGIGQISSEVPQNLSASRPQDRQFILSSKKLLLSDSGFYLCAWSVPGRQEETQYFGPGTRLLVL.

The V gene is TRBV4-2, the J gene TRBJ1-2; unclear D gene. Germline lookup yields CDR1 LGHNA and CDR2 YNFKEQ. The CDR3 consists of 15 residues. V dropped 0 bases and J dropped 0 bases, with 8 bases sitting between them. CDR3 amino acids: CASSQDPGSNYGYTF. The CDR3 DNA sequence: TGTGCCAGCAGCCAAGATCCGGGTTCTAACTATGGCTACACCTTC.

This rearrangement joins TRBV7-2 to TRBJ1-1; D is perhaps TRBD1 (5 bases). Trimming removed 2 bases at V and 11 bases at J, with 12 bases between. Germline values: CDR1 SGHTA, CDR2 FQGNSA. The CDR3 has 12 amino acids. CDR3 sequence: CASSLIQGEAFF. The DNA of the CDR3 is TGTGCCAGCAGCTTAATCCAGGGTGAGGCTTTCTTT.

CDR3 region: CASSLIGSGFPYEQYF. The CDR3, as DNA: TGCGCCAGCAGCTTGATAGGTTCAGGATTCCCCTACGAGCAGTACTTC. V and J are TRBV5-1 and TRBJ2-7; D unclear. V lost 1 base and J 2 bases, leaving 16 bases between the germline ends. The CDR3 is 16 amino acids. Germline V gene data show CDR1 as SGHRS and CDR2 as YFSETQ. Drawing the rest from reference TRBV5-1 and TRBJ2-7, the complete variable domain is KAGVTQTPRYLIKTRGQQVTLSCSPISGHRSVSWYQQTPGQGLQFLFEYFSETQRNKGNFPGRFSGRQFSNSRSEMNVSTLELGDSALYLCASSLIGSGFPYEQYFGPGTRLTVT.

The CDR3 nucleotides read TGTGCCAGCAGCAAAGCGCCCGGGACCGGGGAGCTGTTTTTT. It yields the protein CASSKAPGTGELFF. The chain links TRBV21-1 to TRBJ2-2; no DNA check was done on the table's D call, TRBD2. TRBV21-1 is tagged as a pseudogene. The CDR3 is 14 amino acids.

This clone was seen more than once but under ten times. The chain uses TRBV5-4 and TRBJ1-2; the match to TRBD1 covers 7 bases. CDR1 and CDR2 from the germline V gene are SGHNT and YYREEE (reference sequence). V was clipped by 3 bases and J by 4 bases; unmatched bases: 6. The CDR3 contains 14 residues. CDR3 loop: CASSWDSGSYGYTF. In DNA, the CDR3 is TGTGCCAGCAGCTGGGACAGTGGCAGCTATGGCTACACCTTC.

This clone was found once. The J gene is TRBJ2-7, the V gene TRBV7-9; D is possibly TRBD1 (6 bases). This CDR3 comprises 14 residues. Germline V gene sequence: CDR1 SEHNR, CDR2 FQNEAQ (reference sequence). V shed 1 base and J shed 1 base, with 8 bases lying between them. Here the CDR3 reads CASSLGRGSYEQYF. The CDR3 DNA is TGTGCCAGCAGCTTAGGCAGGGGATCCTACGAGCAGTACTTC.

V is TRBV6-5 and J is TRBJ2-7; D possibly corresponds to TRBD1 (6 bases). CDR1 MNHEY and CDR2 SVGAGI come from the germline V gene. The CDR3 loop spans 12 amino acids. V was pared by 7 bases and J by 7 bases, with 14 bases between. The DNA for the CDR3 is TGTGCCAGCACCAGGGGCCTTGGGGAGCAGTACTTC. Translating it yields CASTRGLGEQYF.

This clone was counted only a few times. This chain connects TRBV7-3 to TRBJ1-2; no clear D. Looked up from germline, CDR1 is SGHTA and CDR2 is FQGTGA. The CDR3 length is 13 residues. Trimming removed 0 bases from V and 8 bases from J, with 10 bases in between. CDR3 bases: TGTGCCAGCAGCTTAACAGAGGGATCCGGCTACACCTTC. It translates to CASSLTEGSGYTF.

The chain uses TRBV9 and TRBJ2-7, with unresolved D. This CDR3 is 15 amino acids long. V shed 0 bases and J shed 0 bases, with 10 bases lying between them. CDR1 is SGDLS, CDR2 YYNGEE, per germline. Here the CDR3 reads CASSVAAAPSYEQYF. For the CDR3, the DNA is TGTGCCAGCAGCGTAGCGGCAGCGCCCTCCTACGAGCAGTACTTC.

The chain uses TRBV7-9 and TRBJ1-4, with TRBD1 matching over 8 bases. CDR1 is SEHNR and CDR2 is FQNEAQ in the germline V gene (reference sequence). This CDR3 has 17 amino acids. Trimming took 5 bases from V and 3 from J; bases not matched to a gene: 11. The CDR3, as DNA: TGTGCCAGCAGCCCAGCGTCCGGACAGGGCCCTAATGAAAAACTGTTTTTT. It encodes CASSPASGQGPNEKLFF.

This clone was seen once. The chain joins TRBV2 to TRBJ2-7; possibly TRBD1 for D (5 bases). Germline CDR1 and CDR2: SNHLY and FYNNEI. This CDR3 spans 15 amino acids. Trimming removed 8 bases from V and 3 bases from J, with 20 bases in between. The CDR3 DNA sequence: TGTGCCAGCGCTCAAGAAGGGGCTGGGAACTACGAGCAGTACTTC. Translation gives CASAQEGAGNYEQYF.

This chain joins TRBV6-2 or TRBV6-3 and TRBJ1-4; D ambiguous. The CDR3 consists of 14 residues. Germline loops: CDR1 MNHEY, CDR2 SVGEGT. V shed 4 bases and J shed 8 bases, with 14 bases lying between them. CDR3 protein: CASSSTQLGEKLFF. Here the CDR3 DNA reads TGTGCCAGCAGTTCCACCCAATTGGGCGAAAAACTGTTTTTT.

This chain connects TRBV11-2 to TRBJ1-1; no firm D call. The CDR3 length is 13 residues. CDR1 and CDR2 from the germline V gene are SGHAT and FQNNGV. V was pared by 7 bases and J by 1 base, with 10 bases between. In DNA form, the CDR3 reads TGTGCCAGCAACCTTCGGGGGAACACTGAAGCTTTCTTT. It translates to CASNLRGNTEAFF.

The chain uses TRBV10-3 and TRBJ2-2; D possibly corresponds to TRBD1 (5 bases). Trimming cost V 10 bases and J 1 base, with 10 bases left between them. Germline V gene sequence: CDR1 ENHRY, CDR2 SYGVKD. The CDR3 is 13 amino acids. The CDR3 here is CANQQENTGELFF. The CDR3 DNA follows: TGTGCCAACCAACAGGAGAACACCGGGGAGCTGTTTTTT.

This chain connects TRBV29-1 to TRBJ1-3; TRBD1 aligns across 7 bases. Germline CDR1 reads SQVTM; CDR2 reads ANQGSEA. V shed 6 bases, J shed 0 bases, and the junction held 2 bases outside the gene matches. This CDR3 has 13 amino acids. In DNA, the CDR3 is TGCAGCGTGGGACAGAACTCTGGAAACACCATATATTTT. Amino acid sequence: CSVGQNSGNTIYF.

The chain links TRBV3-1 (or the pseudogene TRBV3-2) to TRBJ1-1; 9 bases fit TRBD1. V trimming: 1 base; J trimming: 5 bases; junction bases outside the gene matches: 5. Looked up from germline, CDR1 is LGHDT and CDR2 is YNNKEL (reference sequence). The CDR3 is made up of 15 amino acids. The CDR3 protein is CASSQADRGATEAFF. CDR3 nucleotides: TGTGCCAGCAGCCAAGCCGACAGGGGGGCGACTGAAGCTTTCTTT.

The rearrangement links TRBV19 to TRBJ1-5, with unresolved D. CDR3 length: 15 amino acids. Germline V gives CDR1 LNHDA, CDR2 SQIVND (reference sequence). V dropped 4 bases and J dropped 2 bases, with 12 bases sitting between them. CDR3 amino acids: CASSTGLGGNQPQHF. The CDR3 DNA sequence: TGTGCCAGTAGTACGGGTCTCGGAGGCAATCAGCCCCAGCATTTT. The full variable domain, rest sourced from reference TRBV19 and TRBJ1-5, is DGGITQSPKYLFRKEGQNVTLSCEQNLNHDAMYWYRQDPGQGLRLIYYSQIVNDFQKGDIAEGYSVSREKKESFPLTVTSAQKNPTAFYLCASSTGLGGNQPQHFGDGTRLSIL.